These T cell receptor beta chains were read from a single sample in a study of graft-versus-host responses after intestinal transplantation. No antigen has been identified for these receptors. Measured with immunoSEQ multiplex PCR; TCRdb has only the in-frame clones, and not every one. Among over 55,000 clones listed, under 90% were seen once. The sequencing used unstimulated CD4+ T cells sorted from spleen or lymph node cells, collected before transplant. The origin of the receptors is a human donor who was the organ donor for an intestinal transplant. The CDR3 runs from the conserved cysteine through the conserved F or W.

v_gene	j_gene	CDR3aa
TRBV19	TRBJ1-2	CASSSTLSRGPANYGYTF
TRBV9	TRBJ1-6	CASSLTGIGNSPLHF
TRBV4-1	TRBJ1-5	CASSRMGAGGNQPQHF
TRBV15	TRBJ1-6	CATHQGFSSYNSPLHF
TRBV29-1	TRBJ2-5	CSSKGKRGDKETQYF
TRBV6-5	TRBJ1-4	CASSEQGGGEKLFF
TRBV29-1	TRBJ2-2	CSVSRANTGELFF
TRBV5-1	TRBJ2-5	CASSLVGGPKETQYF
TRBV6-1	TRBJ1-1	CASSPGGWTEAFF
TRBV28	TRBJ1-5	CASSLAGGSQPQHF
TRBV12-2	TRBJ1-2	CASRLYGQADNYGYTF
TRBV2	TRBJ2-1	CASSVGGNSLREQFF
TRBV7-8	TRBJ1-6	CASSFGELQNSPLHF
TRBV9	TRBJ1-4	CASSANSPGQLNEKLFF
TRBV7-2	TRBJ2-1	CASSSGLAEYNEQFF
TRBV29-1	TRBJ2-2	CSVASFANTGELFF
TRBV5-6	TRBJ1-6	CASSLVGRQGYSPLHF
TRBV7-9	TRBJ1-2	CASSINSGTGYGYTF
TRBV5-1	TRBJ2-2	CASSATGQGIGELFF
TRBV4-3	TRBJ1-2	CASSQETASYGYTF
TRBV9	TRBJ2-2	CASSVDGAFRRELFF
TRBV6-1	TRBJ2-3	CASSEAGTDTQYF
TRBV6-5	TRBJ2-1	CASSRRTGSYNEQFF
TRBV2	TRBJ1-2	CASSEAGQVPYGYTF
TRBV7-2	TRBJ2-1	CASSLDSGAYNEQFF
TRBV7-3	TRBJ2-1	CASSLISGGGQFF
TRBV6-1	TRBJ1-5	CASGGEGSHNQPQHF
TRBV6-6	TRBJ1-2	CASSYNVGTGGGYTF
TRBV5-1	TRBJ1-5	CASSLGTGGVRQPQHF
TRBV6-6	TRBJ1-1	CASSYRGNTEAFF
TRBV2	TRBJ1-2	CASQLQQGGFYGYTF
TRBV5-1	TRBJ1-4	CASSADRPTNEKLFF
TRBV27	TRBJ1-4	CASSPLGGSRNEKLFF
TRBV6-1	TRBJ2-1	CASRSGTSGGNEQFF
TRBV11-3	TRBJ2-1	CASSFGSAGQYNEQFF
TRBV29-1	TRBJ2-2	CSVIRTDRGELNTGELFF
TRBV5-1	TRBJ2-3	CASSFRQGPVTDTQYF